The 19 T cell receptor beta chains below come from one sample, sequenced in a study of T cell responses to AZD1222 COVID-19 vaccine. Measured with immunoSEQ multiplex PCR; TCRdb has only the in-frame clones, and not every one. Of about 190,000 clones detected, approximately 90% appear once; the ten largest clones hold more than 0.75%. The source material was peripheral blood, sampled on day 0 of AZD1222 vaccination. Receptor source: an adult in good health.

The V gene is TRBV18, the J gene TRBJ1-2; TRBD1 agrees at 8 bases. Germline V gene data show CDR1 as KGHSH and CDR2 as LQKENI. This CDR3 comprises 14 residues. V was clipped by 6 bases and J by 4 bases; unmatched bases: 7. CDR3 in amino acids: CASSRYRGFYGYTF. The CDR3 DNA follows: TGTGCCAGCTCGCGATACAGGGGGTTCTATGGCTACACCTTC.

This rearrangement joins TRBV14 to TRBJ2-7; no reliable D call. CDR1 and CDR2 (germline): SGHDN, FVKESK. The CDR3 is made up of 15 amino acids. Trimming removed 0 bases at V and 5 bases at J, with 14 bases between. The DNA for the CDR3 is TGTGCCAGCAGCCAAGATCCGCGCCGAAGAGACGAGCAGTACTTC. The encoded protein is CASSQDPRRRDEQYF. Full variable domain (missing parts from reference TRBV14 and TRBJ2-7): EAGVTQFPSHSVIEKGQTVTLRCDPISGHDNLYWYRRVMGKEIKFLLHFVKESKQDESGMPNNRFLAERTGGTYSTLKVQPAELEDSGVYFCASSQDPRRRDEQYFGPGTRLTVT.

The rearrangement joins TRBV9 to TRBJ1-1; weak D call: TRBD1 (6 bases). Germline CDR1 is SGDLS and CDR2 is YYNGEE. V lost 3 bases and J 1 base, leaving 13 bases between the germline ends. CDR3 size: 15 residues. The chain's CDR3 is CASSAPEGGNTEAFF. CDR3 sequence (DNA): TGTGCCAGCAGCGCCCCTGAGGGGGGGAACACTGAAGCTTTCTTT.

The chain has TRBV19 and TRBJ1-2; possibly TRBD1 for D (6 bases). Germline assignment: CDR1 LNHDA and CDR2 SQIVND (reference sequence). The V and J ends lost 7 bases and 3 bases respectively, with 15 bases between them. This CDR3 spans 14 amino acids. The CDR3 sequence: CASTPAGGDYGYTF. DNA for the CDR3: TGTGCCAGTACCCCGGCGGGGGGCGACTATGGCTACACCTTC.

The chain employs TRBV3-1 (or the pseudogene TRBV3-2) and TRBJ2-7; TRBD2 aligns across 8 bases. Unmatched junction bases numbered 7, after V lost 1 base and J lost 2 bases. This CDR3 contains 16 residues. Germline CDR1 is LGHDT and CDR2 is YNNKEL (reference sequence). The DNA for the CDR3 is TGTGCCAGCAGCCAAGGACTAGCGTCGATCACCTACGAGCAGTACTTC. Translating it yields CASSQGLASITYEQYF.

The chain joins TRBV25-1 to TRBJ2-7, with D possibly being TRBD1 (6 bases). This CDR3 contains 13 residues. CDR1 and CDR2 from the germline V gene are MGHDK and SYGVNS. Trimming shortened V by 5 bases and J by 2 bases, and 10 bases separated the two germline ends. CDR3 sequence reads: CASSLDRPYEQYF. Here the CDR3 DNA reads TGTGCCAGCAGTCTGGACAGACCCTACGAGCAGTACTTC.

The chain couples TRBV19 to TRBJ1-6; 9 bases are a match to TRBD1. After removal of 7 bases from V and 0 bases from J, the junction contained 13 bases not matched to a gene. The CDR3 runs 19 residues. Germline CDR1 reads LNHDA; CDR2 reads SQIVND (reference sequence). The CDR3 region is CASKGNRGQESSYNSPLHF. CDR3 bases: TGTGCCAGTAAGGGGAACAGGGGGCAAGAAAGCTCCTATAATTCACCCCTCCACTTT.

DNA for the CDR3: TGTGCTAGTGGTTTATGGGGGCTAGGCAATGAGCAGTTCTTC. The encoded protein is CASGLWGLGNEQFF. The V and J genes are TRBV12-5 and TRBJ2-1, with TRBD1 as a possible D gene (6 bases). CDR3 size: 14 residues. V shed 3 bases and J shed 6 bases, with 12 bases lying between them. Germline assignment: CDR1 LGHNT and CDR2 FRNRAP.

For the CDR3, the DNA is TGTGCCAGCAGCTTAAGCTTACCACAGGGCTGCTACGAGCAGTACTTC. This codes for CASSLSLPQGCYEQYF. The genes are TRBV11-3 and TRBJ2-7; the D gene is possibly TRBD1 (6 bases). V gave up 2 bases and J gave up 3 bases, with 17 bases separating them. This CDR3 has 16 residues. Germline CDR1 reads SGHNT; CDR2 reads YENEEA.

The V and J genes are TRBV7-2 and TRBJ2-1; 12 nucleotides align to TRBD1. There are 16 residues in the CDR3. Per the germline V gene, CDR1 is SGHTA and CDR2 is FQGNSA. The V segment lost 2 bases and the J segment 9 bases; nucleotides outside the gene matches: 8. The chain's CDR3 is CASSLMGQGAGGEQFF. DNA for the CDR3: TGTGCCAGCAGCTTAATGGGACAGGGGGCTGGCGGTGAGCAGTTCTTC.

This CDR3 is CASREQGENTEAFF. The CDR3, as DNA: TGTGCCAGCAGGGAACAGGGGGAGAACACTGAAGCTTTCTTT. The J gene is TRBJ1-1, the V gene TRBV5-4; 8 nucleotides align to TRBD1. The CDR3 runs to 14 residues. Unmatched junction bases numbered 4, after V lost 5 bases and J lost 1 base. The germline CDR1 and CDR2 sequences are SGHNT and YYREEE (reference sequence).

This sequence joins TRBV7-2 and TRBJ1-5, with D uncertain. Trimming took off 1 base at V and 5 bases at J, with 12 bases between the two ends. Germline lookup yields CDR1 SGHTA and CDR2 FQGNSA. The CDR3 is made up of 15 amino acids. The CDR3 DNA follows: TGTGCCAGCAGCTTAGTGACCGGTCTGCATCAGCCCCAGCATTTT. This encodes CASSLVTGLHQPQHF.

The chain links TRBV29-1 to TRBJ1-1; D gene ambiguous. Germline V CDR1 and CDR2: SQVTM, ANQGSEA. V dropped 5 bases and J dropped 0 bases, with 4 bases sitting between them. The CDR3 runs 11 residues. The CDR3 is CSVRVNTEAFF. The CDR3 DNA sequence: TGCAGCGTTCGGGTGAACACTGAAGCTTTCTTT.

This chain joins TRBV4-3 and TRBJ1-1; D not resolved. Per the germline V gene, CDR1 is LGHNA and CDR2 is YSLEER. V lost 0 bases and J 0 bases, leaving 5 bases between the germline ends. This CDR3 spans 14 amino acids. Here the CDR3 DNA reads TGCGCCAGCAGCCAAGACAGCATGAACACTGAAGCTTTCTTT. Translated: CASSQDSMNTEAFF.

The chain employs TRBV9 and TRBJ2-7; D not certain. This CDR3 is built from 13 residues. Per germline, CDR1 SGDLS and CDR2 YYNGEE. V lost 0 bases and J lost 0, with 4 bases in between. CDR3 loop: CASSVADSYEQYF. CDR3 coding DNA: TGTGCCAGCAGCGTAGCGGACTCCTACGAGCAGTACTTC. The complete variable domain, with remaining parts taken from reference TRBV9 and TRBJ2-7, reads DSGVTQTPKHLITATGQRVTLRCSPRSGDLSVYWYQQSLDQGLQFLIQYYNGEERAKGNILERFSAQQFPDLHSELNLSSLELGDSALYFCASSVADSYEQYFGPGTRLTVT.

This clone was detected only once. This chain uses TRBV7-6 with TRBJ2-1; TRBD2 aligns across 8 bases. J gave up 4 bases and V 2 bases, and 7 bases lay outside the gene matches. The CDR3 totals 16 residues. CDR1 is SGHVS, CDR2 FNYEAQ, per germline. CDR3 residues: CASSLPAGGPYNEQFF. CDR3 coding DNA: TGTGCCAGCAGCTTACCCGCGGGGGGCCCGTACAATGAGCAGTTCTTC.

V usage is TRBV7-9 and J usage is TRBJ2-7; D is tentatively TRBD1 or TRBD2 (6 bases each). V was cut by 1 base and J by 0 bases, with 10 bases left in between. CDR3 length: 15 amino acids. CDR1 is SEHNR and CDR2 is FQNEAQ in the germline V gene (reference sequence). CDR3 protein: CASSLGPGASYEQYF. For the CDR3, the DNA is TGTGCCAGCAGCTTAGGACCGGGGGCCTCCTACGAGCAGTACTTC.

This rearrangement joins TRBV18 to TRBJ2-2; tentative D call: TRBD1 (5 bases). The V and J ends lost 0 bases and 10 bases respectively, with 9 bases between them. This CDR3 spans 13 amino acids. The germline V gene has CDR1 KGHSH and CDR2 LQKENI. CDR3 protein: CASSPPGPSELFF. The CDR3 nucleotides read TGTGCCAGCTCACCACCGGGGCCATCGGAGCTGTTTTTT.

CDR3 bases: TGTGCCAGCAGCCTAAGACAGGGATCCGCAGATACGCAGTATTTT. Translating gives CASSLRQGSADTQYF. The chain has TRBV7-9 and TRBJ2-3; 7 bases match TRBD1. Germline V gene sequence: CDR1 SEHNR, CDR2 FQNEAQ (reference sequence). The V segment lost 5 bases and the J segment 4 bases; nucleotides outside the gene matches: 9. This CDR3 is 15 amino acids long.